This T cell receptor (beta chain) was identified in a study of blood T cell repertoires in COVID-19 (dated by TCRdb to 2019 to 2021). For the wider study: Samples from collaborators originated in the United States, Italy and Spain and spanned both the acute and convalescent phases of COVID-19. The material from the prospective study consisted of cDNA or gDNA derived from T cells, B-cell-depleted T cells, or PBMCs. Deeply sampled blood TCRbeta repertoires from subjects exposed to, actively infected with, or recovered from COVID-19 were included in the dataset. The repertoires were released in a freely available public database intended as a resource for research on the immune response to SARS-CoV-2. The samples were drawn from the first 160 participants of the ongoing ImmuneRACE study and from some 1,300 subjects provided by 6 global collaborators. Nearly every sample came with metadata listing a de-identified subject ID, COVID-19 status, age in years and sex. HLA class I and class II types, where available, came from metadata supplied by the sample provider rather than from assay-based typing.

Whole blood was collected in K2EDTA tubes by collaborating institutions according to the institutions' own protocols. For TCRbeta analysis, collaborators shipped samples in one of three forms: frozen whole blood, isolated PBMCs, or DNA extracted from either of those sample types. This clone was counted a single time. Its antigen is currently not known. No base quality information exists; no much larger clone differs at one position. The immunoSEQ Assay, a bias-controlled multiplex PCR, was used to amplify TCRbeta CDR3 regions from genomic DNA. On the authors' methods: The number of nucleated cells in each sample was estimated by amplification of reference gene primers within the assay. To quantify the absolute abundance of each unique TCRbeta CDR3 rearrangement, sequence reads were collapsed and filtered. For each sample, productive Simpson clonality was calculated as the square root of Simpson's diversity index across productive rearrangements. What TCRdb holds here is the immuneACCESS table cut down to in-frame rearrangements. Part of the clones is not present; checked against another copy, under half of the missing clones reflect an unresolved V gene, and the others are unexplained. That table furnishes V, J and clone size, whereas the DNA furnished D and trimming. Here the sample has tens of thousands of clones; around 65% occur a single time. The top ten clones comprise 8.5% to 9% of the sample.

The CDR3 covers 12 residues, taking in both the cysteine and the phenylalanine. Left in the record is the CDR3 DNA by itself, 36 bases read in frame from the first base. Trimming removed 3 bases from V and 5 bases from J, leaving 5 bases between the germline ends. Sequences PRHDT (CDR1) and FYEKMQ (CDR2) are obtained from the germline V gene (reference sequence). Broad study findings and their caveats: Clinical and demographic metadata were provided uncurated, with the amount varying by source and participant.

This receptor was identified in a woman aged 65 to 85 with acute or convalescent COVID-19. The chain couples TRBV13 to TRBJ2-1; no confident D gene assignment can be made. Sequencing was done on a sample of peripheral blood. The sequenced DNA is TGTGCCAGCAGCTTGCCGGACAATGAGCAGTTCTTC. Its protein is CASSLPDNEQFF.